The 8 T cell receptor beta chains reported below all come from one sample, sequenced in a study of T cells in localized non-small cell lung cancer. Generated by immunoSEQ multiplex PCR, the TCRdb table keeps only in-frame clones and is missing some. The sample contains about 25,000 clones, approximately 86% of which appear only once. The sample in question was peripheral blood, obtained before any cancer treatment. Receptor source: a female donor aged 60 or older with stage I lung adenocarcinoma.

This clone showed up just once. The CDR3 nucleotides read TGTGCCAGCTCACGAACAGAGAACACTGAAGCTTTCTTT. This translates into CASSRTENTEAFF. The chain joins TRBV18 to TRBJ1-1; D not resolved. CDR1 is KGHSH and CDR2 is LQKENI in the germline V gene. CDR3 length: 13 residues. V lost 4 bases and J lost 1, with 7 bases in between.

A few counts support this clone. The chain carries TRBV27 and TRBJ1-2; TRBD1 agrees at 8 bases. The CDR3 spans 13 residues. CDR1 is MNHEY, CDR2 SMNVEV, per germline (reference sequence). V was clipped by 6 bases and J by 4 bases; unmatched bases: 4. CDR3 bases: TGTGCCAGCAGCCGCGGACAGGGCTATGGCTACACCTTC. This codes for CASSRGQGYGYTF.

CDR3 coding DNA: TGTGCCACAAGACTATACCTCACAGATACGCAGTATTTT. This encodes CATRLYLTDTQYF. J is TRBJ2-3 and V is TRBV6-5; the D gene is possibly TRBD2 (5 bases). V lost 10 bases to trimming and J lost 2 bases, with 13 bases between them. Germline lookup yields CDR1 MNHEY and CDR2 SVGAGI. The CDR3 extends over 13 amino acids.

The genes are TRBV5-8 and TRBJ1-3; possible D gene TRBD1, 6 bases. Germline V gene sequence: CDR1 SGHTS, CDR2 YDEGEE. The length of the CDR3 is 16 residues. V was cut by 4 bases and J by 2 bases, with 16 bases left in between. The CDR3 bases are TGTGCCAGCAGCCGAGGGGGGTCAGGCGCTGGAAACACCATATATTTT. This codes for CASSRGGSGAGNTIYF.

The chain has TRBV29-1 and TRBJ2-2; D not resolved. Looked up from germline, CDR1 is SQVTM and CDR2 is ANQGSEA. Trimming left V 2 bases short and J 6 bases short, with 10 bases between. The length of the CDR3 is 13 residues. The CDR3 here is CSVEKAGPGELFF. For the CDR3, the DNA is TGCAGCGTTGAAAAGGCAGGCCCCGGGGAGCTGTTTTTT.

The CDR3 sequence is CASSYTGRTGELFF. For the CDR3, the DNA is TGTGCCAGCAGTTACACAGGGAGGACCGGGGAGCTGTTTTTT. The chain links TRBV11-1 to TRBJ2-2; D may be TRBD1 or TRBD2 (6 bases each). CDR3 length equals 14 residues. Germline V CDR1 and CDR2: SGHAT, FQDESV (reference sequence). V lost 6 bases and J 5 bases, leaving 13 bases between the germline ends.

This sequence joins TRBV5-1 and TRBJ1-1; tentative D call: TRBD1 (5 bases). Germline CDR1 and CDR2: SGHRS and YFSETQ. Trimming pared 2 bases from V and 1 base from J, leaving 9 bases between. The CDR3 is 14 residues long. In DNA, the CDR3 is TGCGCCAGCAGCTTATGGGGACCGAACACTGAAGCTTTCTTT. This gives the protein CASSLWGPNTEAFF.

The CDR3 DNA reads TGTGCCAGTAGTATAGGGCAGGACGGGGGCAATCAGCCCCAGCATTTT. Encoded protein: CASSIGQDGGNQPQHF. The chain employs TRBV19 and TRBJ1-5, with D hard to call. The V and J ends lost 1 base and 2 bases respectively, with 12 bases between them. This CDR3 region has 16 residues. The germline V gene encodes CDR1 LNHDA and CDR2 SQIVND (reference sequence).